Reported below is one T cell receptor beta chain. Its antigen remains unidentified. These data belong to a study of T cell responses to AZD1222 COVID-19 vaccine. Study information: Second doses were pooled across both intervals (about 4 or about 12 weeks).

The germline V gene has CDR1 LGHNA and CDR2 YSLEER. Unmatched junction bases numbered 1, after V lost 3 bases and J lost 3 bases. This CDR3 region has 13 residues. Study conclusions and caveats: Clonal diversity may have been underestimated in mostly white British donors. Increases in Spike-specific TCR breadth and depth were seen after two AZD1222 doses. Of spike-specific TCRs, nearly half reportedly target regions left unmutated in variants.

Produced via immunoSEQ multiplex PCR; TCRdb's table is partial and in-frame only. The profile shows roughly 100,000 clones, 85% to 90% of them singletons. The sequence derives from an adult in good health. The sequenced sample was peripheral blood, obtained on day 0 of AZD1222 vaccination. This chain uses TRBV4-3 with TRBJ2-5; 7 positions agree with TRBD1. The CDR3 sequence: CASSQTGKETQYF. CDR3 in DNA: TGCGCCAGCAGCCAGACAGGGAAAGAGACCCAGTACTTC.